This T cell receptor beta chain was identified during a study of blood T cell repertoires in COVID-19. The V gene end was trimmed by 0 bases and the J gene end by 2 bases; junction bases not matched to a gene: 11. The germline V gene has CDR1 SGHDT and CDR2 YYEEEE. The CDR3 has 18 amino acids. Using immunoSEQ multiplex PCR, the repertoire was profiled, and TCRdb retains in-frame clones only, with some absent. The top ten clones hold 3.5% to 5.5% of a sample with 250,000 or so clones, 75% to 90% of them seen once. The sequencing input was peripheral blood. This TCR derives from a woman in her thirties or forties who had recovered from COVID-19. The V gene is TRBV5-6, the J gene TRBJ1-5, with 7 nucleotides matching TRBD1. This CDR3 is CASSLGGTALRGNQPQHF. CDR3 DNA sequence: TGTGCCAGCAGCTTGGGAGGGACAGCCCTTAGGGGCAATCAGCCCCAGCATTTT.